This entry concerns a single T cell receptor (beta chain). This clonotype was seen many times. The antigen this receptor binds is unknown. No base quality information exists; no much larger clone differs at one position. The 39 donors, aged roughly 6 to 90 years, were systemically healthy Caucasian individuals from Russia. About 9.8 milliliters of peripheral blood were drawn from each donor into EDTA-treated Vacutainer tubes. Ficoll-Paque density-gradient centrifugation was used to isolate PBMCs, with at least 6 million per sample. Trizol reagent was used to extract total RNA from the PBMCs, yielding at least 6 micrograms per sample. The percentages of naive CD45RAhigh/CD27high T cells were determined by flow cytometry on a PBMC aliquot from every donor. Libraries were prepared through 5' RACE. Instrument on record: Illumina HiSeq 2500. A second PCR of about 6 to 11 cycles was performed with a sample-barcoded 5' primer and a J-beta primer mix. Each TCR beta cDNA molecule received a unique molecular identifier from a template-switch 5' adaptor carrying 12 random nucleotides. At least 2.5 million CDR3-containing paired-end reads were obtained from each sample. The Mint cDNA synthesis kit, primed by a TRBC-specific oligonucleotide, was used to synthesize first-strand cDNA from all RNA. Following uracil-DNA glycosylase treatment, a first 18-cycle PCR with universal primers M1SS and BC2_uni_R was performed on all cDNA. As for the authors' bioinformatics: For normalization, 1 million high-quality reads were randomly selected from each sample, with every read carrying a distinct molecular identifier. Instead of being binned into consensus sequences, reads that shared molecular identifiers were thrown out. CDR3 identification, clonotype clustering and error correction used MiTCR with a Q25 quality threshold and the strictest error-elimination algorithm. A nonparametric unseen species model with Euler transformation was used to estimate a lower bound on total TCR beta diversity. Using fastp trimming at Q25 and MiXCR clonotype assembly, TCRdb reanalyzed the public sequencing data and kept in-frame beta chains. A single entry per CDR3 protein holds the most common genes and DNA from its merged rows. The V and J calls come from TCRdb's annotation, not from the publication. This sample gives around 900,000 distinct CDR3 sequences in total; around 28% of them show up just once. 15% to 20% of the sample is taken by the ten largest.

This entry is derived from a study of blood T cells in healthy people across ages (dated by TCRdb to 2013 to 2016). With regard to the full study: Template switching captured roughly one uniquely barcoded TCR beta cDNA molecule per two T cells in model experiments. Donors of different ages were randomly distributed across sequencing lanes to avoid experimental bias. Age-related changes in TCR beta repertoire diversity were measured in the study by deep sequencing normalized with unique cDNA molecular identifiers. For two donors (one aged 18 to 29 and one aged 80 or older), the study analyzed two additional independent replicas of 1 million unique cDNA reads from the same blood draw. The donors were split into four age groups: young (average about 16 years), middle-aged (roughly 39), aged (62) and long-lived (under 90).

The study at large found these results: The CMV infection status of donors was not known, potentially confounding age-related changes in expanded clonotypes. Compared with the aged group, more naive CD4+ T cells, fewer expanded clones and increased TCR diversity were shown by the long-lived group, suggesting age selection. Total diversity estimates from one million sequenced T cells were considered lower bounds and underestimates. As age increased, observed TCR beta diversity per million T cells dropped in a roughly linear way, and a significant reduction was already evident by age about 40. Bulk unsorted PBMC profiling prevented conclusive comparison of naive and antigen-experienced compartments. Observed TCR beta diversity correlated strongly with the percentage of naive T cells measured by flow cytometry.

The CDR1 and CDR2 encoded by the germline V gene are SGHTA and FQGNSA. Deletion took 0 bases off V and 10 bases off J, with a span of 13 bases between the germline ends. Reading from cysteine to phenylalanine, the CDR3 counts 15 amino acids. Of all the DNA, just the CDR3 is kept, 45 bases in frame from base 1. The clonotype was recovered from a woman of 80 years or more in good health. Sequencing was carried out using blood. The chain links TRBV7-2 with TRBJ1-6, with no D gene named confidently. The CDR3 protein: CASSLATPLDSPLHF. The DNA reads as follows: TGTGCCAGCAGCTTAGCGACCCCGCTCGACTCACCCCTCCACTTT.